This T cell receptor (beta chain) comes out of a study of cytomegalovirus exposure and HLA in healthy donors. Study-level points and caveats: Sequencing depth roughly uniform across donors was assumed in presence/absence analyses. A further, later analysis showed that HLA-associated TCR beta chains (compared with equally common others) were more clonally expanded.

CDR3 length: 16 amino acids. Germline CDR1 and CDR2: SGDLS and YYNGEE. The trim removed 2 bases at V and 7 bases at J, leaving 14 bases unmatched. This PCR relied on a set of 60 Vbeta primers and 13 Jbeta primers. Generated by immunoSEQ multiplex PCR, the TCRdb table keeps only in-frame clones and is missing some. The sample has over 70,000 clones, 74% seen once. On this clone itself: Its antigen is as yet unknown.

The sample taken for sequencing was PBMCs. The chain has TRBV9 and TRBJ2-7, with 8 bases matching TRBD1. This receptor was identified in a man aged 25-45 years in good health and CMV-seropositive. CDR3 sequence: CASSVNPREGQGEQYF. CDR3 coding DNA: TGTGCCAGCAGCGTGAACCCTCGGGAAGGACAGGGAGAGCAGTACTTC.